The text below deals with one T cell receptor beta chain. No antigen is known for it. Primers included in the PCR were 60 Vbeta and 13 Jbeta primers. Authors' data handling: As a later analysis found, there were 70 million to 90 million unique TCR beta chains, of which 8.5 million to 13 million were shared. Sequencing used immunoSEQ multiplex PCR; TCRdb keeps in-frame clones, though not all of them. V, J and clone size derive from that table, while D and trimming were established from the DNA sequence. The top ten clones hold less than 2% of a sample with 110,000 to 150,000 clones, about 80% of them seen once. V lost 3 bases and J lost 1; bases outside the gene matches: 1. This CDR3 region has 16 residues. Germline assignment: CDR1 MRHNA and CDR2 SNTAGT. The data stem from a study of cytomegalovirus exposure and HLA in healthy donors. Study as a whole: Researchers previously reported finding roughly 120 million unique TCR beta sequences from about 179 million T cells.

Findings and caveats of the study: Researchers catalogued about 150 TCR beta chains as cytomegalovirus-associated. Researchers reported from a later analysis that most CMV-associated TCR beta chains appeared HLA-restricted.

V usage is TRBV6-4 and J usage is TRBJ2-3; 13 bases match TRBD2. This sequence originates from a young woman in good health and CMV-seronegative. The sample consisted of PBMCs. CDR3 sequence reads: CASSETSGGGTDTQYF. DNA for the CDR3: TGTGCCAGCAGTGAAACTAGCGGGGGGGGCACAGATACGCAGTATTTT.